This is a list of T cell receptor beta chains from one sample in a study of OX40 agonist ivuxolimab in advanced cancers. Method: immunoSEQ multiplex PCR; TCRdb's copy keeps in-frame clones and lacks some. The sample carries fewer than 20,000 clones, about 77% recorded once. Sequences were derived from CD4+ or CD8+ T cells sorted from blood, sampled in a trial of the OX40 agonist ivuxolimab. These receptors all come from an adult with an advanced solid tumor such as melanoma, head and neck, liver or kidney cancer. The CDR3 runs from the conserved cysteine through the conserved F or W. Fields, in order: CDR3 DNA, CDR3 protein, clone size, V gene, D gene, J gene. A D gene is named only where the DNA matches it firmly. Not every row has a clone size; where given, it reads once, few, many or a size class.

TGTGCCAGCAGACCTCGTGGTCCCAGGGAGACCCAGTACTTC,CASRPRGPRETQYF,medium-sized,TRBV7-9,-,TRBJ2-5
TGTGCCAGCAGCTCTGGGACAGGGCATCAGCCCCAGCATTTT,CASSSGTGHQPQHF,-,TRBV7-9,TRBD1,TRBJ1-5
TGTGCCAGCAGCCAGAACTTGGGAGATACGCAGTATTTT,CASSQNLGDTQYF,-,TRBV11-3,-,TRBJ2-3
TGTGCCAGTAGTCCCACAAGGGAGGATGAGGCTTTCTTT,CASSPTREDEAFF,-,TRBV19,-,TRBJ1-1
TGTGCCAGCAGCCCCCGACACCGTTGGGGCACCGGGGAGCTGTTTTTT,CASSPRHRWGTGELFF,-,TRBV9,-,TRBJ2-2
TGTGCCAGCAGTTTATCGATGGGTTATGGCTACACCTTC,CASSLSMGYGYTF,-,TRBV27,-,TRBJ1-2
TGTGCCAGTCACGCCAGGGGATCTGGAAACACCATATATTTT,CASHARGSGNTIYF,-,TRBV19,-,TRBJ1-3
TGCGCCAGCAGCCCTTCAGGGGGACAGGGGGTTTATGGCTACACCTTC,CASSPSGGQGVYGYTF,-,TRBV4-1,TRBD1,TRBJ1-2
TGTGCCAGCAGCTCCCCCCCCTCCCAGCGGACTACCTACGAGCAGTACTTC,CASSSPPSQRTTYEQYF,once,TRBV5-4,-,TRBJ2-7
TGCGCCAGCAGCTTGGTTCCGGGTAGCAATCAGCCCCAGCATTTT,CASSLVPGSNQPQHF,-,TRBV5-1,-,TRBJ1-5
TGCGCCAGCACCCCCGGACAGGGGGAAGGGTACGAGCAGTACTTC,CASTPGQGEGYEQYF,-,TRBV4-3,TRBD1,TRBJ2-7
TGCAGCGTTGAAGATAGGACAGGAAACTCTGGAAACACCATATATTTT,CSVEDRTGNSGNTIYF,-,TRBV29-1,TRBD1,TRBJ1-3
TGTGCCAGCAGTTTATACGGGACAGGGCCCAATCAGCCCCAGCATTTT,CASSLYGTGPNQPQHF,-,TRBV27,TRBD1,TRBJ1-5
TGTGCCATCAGTGATCTAGGGACAGGGGGCAACTACGAGCAGTACTTC,CAISDLGTGGNYEQYF,-,TRBV10-3,TRBD1,TRBJ2-7
TGTGCCAGCAGCTTAGCCGGGACAGGGAATGATGGGACCCATCAGCCCCAGCATTTT,CASSLAGTGNDGTHQPQHF,once,TRBV7-8,TRBD1,TRBJ1-5
TGCGCCAGCAGCTTTCCGGAGTATAGCTATGGCTACACCTTC,CASSFPEYSYGYTF,-,TRBV5-1,-,TRBJ1-2
TGTGCCAGCAGCCACACTAGCGGGGGCACAGATACGCAGTATTTT,CASSHTSGGTDTQYF,-,TRBV7-9,TRBD2,TRBJ2-3
TGTGCCAGCAGCGTAGGTCAGGGCCCCCTCTATGGCTACACCTTC,CASSVGQGPLYGYTF,-,TRBV9,-,TRBJ1-2
TGCGCCAGCAGTGAAATAAGAGGAGCCCCCCACTACTTC,CASSEIRGAPHYF,-,TRBV10-1,-,TRBJ2-7
TGTGCCATCAGCGGTATTCGGTCGCTGGCTTTCTTT,CAISGIRSLAFF,-,TRBV28,-,TRBJ1-1
TGTGCTTCCGGACTAGCGGGATACAATGAGCAGTTCTTC,CASGLAGYNEQFF,-,TRBV27,TRBD2,TRBJ2-1
TGTGCCAGCAGCTTTGAAGGGGCCGCCGGGGTGGATACGCAGTATTTT,CASSFEGAAGVDTQYF,-,TRBV7-3,-,TRBJ2-3
TGTGCCTGGAGTACTAGCGGGATAAAAGAGACCCAGTACTTC,CAWSTSGIKETQYF,once,TRBV30,TRBD2,TRBJ2-5
TGTGCCAGCAGTTCTTCCAGGGGGGAGTGGGACAATGAGCAGTTCTTC,CASSSSRGEWDNEQFF,-,TRBV27,-,TRBJ2-1
TGTGCCAGCAGTGAACACCCGGGGCTCGGCAATCAGCCCCAGCATTTT,CASSEHPGLGNQPQHF,-,TRBV2,-,TRBJ1-5
TGTGCCAGCAGCTTCCTAGAGGCCCAAGAGACCCAGTACTTC,CASSFLEAQETQYF,once,TRBV11-2,-,TRBJ2-5
TGTGCCAGCAGTTCCCCCCTTAGTTTCTCCTACGAGCAGTACTTC,CASSSPLSFSYEQYF,medium-sized,TRBV6-5,-,TRBJ2-7
TGTGCCAGCAGTTACTCGGGACGGGGAGGTGAAAAACTGTTTTTT,CASSYSGRGGEKLFF,once,TRBV6-6,-,TRBJ1-4
TGCAGCGTTGTCGGACAGGGGGAGGACAATGAGCAGTTCTTC,CSVVGQGEDNEQFF,-,TRBV29-1,TRBD1,TRBJ2-1